The present T cell receptor beta chain was sequenced within a study of T cell changes during pregnancy in multiple sclerosis. CDR1 is MNHEY and CDR2 is SVGAGI in the germline V gene. The germline V and J ends were trimmed by 6 bases and 6 bases, with 14 bases remaining between them. This CDR3 spans 13 amino acids. Data came from immunoSEQ multiplex PCR; TCRdb stores just in-frame clones and leaves some out. The profile shows some 70,000 clones, approximately 90% of them singletons. The specimen was peripheral blood, collected before pregnancy. V is TRBV6-5 and J is TRBJ1-1; D gene unclear. The TCR was taken from a female donor with multiple sclerosis, enrolled in a pregnancy study. CDR3 nucleotides: TGTGCCAGCAGCCTCCACGAAGAGGCTGAAGCTTTCTTT. The encoded protein is CASSLHEEAEAFF.